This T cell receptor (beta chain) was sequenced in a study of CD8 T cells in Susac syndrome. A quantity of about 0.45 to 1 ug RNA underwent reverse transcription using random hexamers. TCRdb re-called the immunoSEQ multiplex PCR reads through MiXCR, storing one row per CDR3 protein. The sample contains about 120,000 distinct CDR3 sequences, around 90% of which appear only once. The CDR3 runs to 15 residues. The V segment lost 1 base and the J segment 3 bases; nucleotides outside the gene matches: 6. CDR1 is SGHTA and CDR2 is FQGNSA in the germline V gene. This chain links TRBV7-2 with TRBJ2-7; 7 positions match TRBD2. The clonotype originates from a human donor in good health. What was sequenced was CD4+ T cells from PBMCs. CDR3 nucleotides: TGTGCCAGCAGCTTAGACTTCAGCGGGATCTACGAGCAGTACTTC. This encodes CASSLDFSGIYEQYF.